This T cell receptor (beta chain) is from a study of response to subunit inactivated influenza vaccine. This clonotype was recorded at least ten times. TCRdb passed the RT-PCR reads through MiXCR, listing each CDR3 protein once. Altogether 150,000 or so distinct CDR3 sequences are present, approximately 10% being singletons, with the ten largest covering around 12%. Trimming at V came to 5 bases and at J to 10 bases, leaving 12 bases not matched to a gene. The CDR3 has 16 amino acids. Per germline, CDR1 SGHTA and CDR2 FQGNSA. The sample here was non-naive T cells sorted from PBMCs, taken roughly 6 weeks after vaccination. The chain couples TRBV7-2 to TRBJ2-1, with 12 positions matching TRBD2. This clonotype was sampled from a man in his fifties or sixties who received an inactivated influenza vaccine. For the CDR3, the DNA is TGTGCCAGCAGCCGAGGACTAGCGGGGATAGGGGGCGAGCAGTTCTTC. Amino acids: CASSRGLAGIGGEQFF. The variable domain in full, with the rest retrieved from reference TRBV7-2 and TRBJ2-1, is GAGVSQSPSNKVTEKGKDVELRCDPISGHTALYWYRQSLGQGLEFLIYFQGNSAPDKSGLPSDRFSAERTGGSVSTLTIQRTQQEDSAVYLCASSRGLAGIGGEQFFGPGTRLTVL.